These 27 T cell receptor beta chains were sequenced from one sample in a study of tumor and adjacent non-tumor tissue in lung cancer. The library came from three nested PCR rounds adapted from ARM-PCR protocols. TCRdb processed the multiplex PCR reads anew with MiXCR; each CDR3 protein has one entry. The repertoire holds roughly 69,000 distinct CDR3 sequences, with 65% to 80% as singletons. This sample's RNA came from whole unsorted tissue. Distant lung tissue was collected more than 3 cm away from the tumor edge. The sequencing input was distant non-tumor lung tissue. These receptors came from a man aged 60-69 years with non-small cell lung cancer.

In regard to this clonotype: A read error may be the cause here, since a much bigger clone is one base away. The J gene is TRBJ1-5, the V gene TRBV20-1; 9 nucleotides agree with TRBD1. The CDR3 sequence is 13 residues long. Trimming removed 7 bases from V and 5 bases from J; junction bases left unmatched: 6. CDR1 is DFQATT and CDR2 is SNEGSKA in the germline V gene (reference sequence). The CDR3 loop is CSDTGGRDQPQHF. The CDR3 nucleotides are TGCAGTGATACAGGGGGCCGTGATCAGCCCCAGCATTTT.

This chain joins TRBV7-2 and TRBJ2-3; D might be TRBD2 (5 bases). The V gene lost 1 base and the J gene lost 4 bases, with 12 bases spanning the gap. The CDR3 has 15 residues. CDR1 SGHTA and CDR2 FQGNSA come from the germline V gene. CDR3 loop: CASSLGVVEADTQYF. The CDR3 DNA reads TGTGCCAGCAGCTTAGGAGTCGTGGAGGCAGATACGCAGTATTTT.

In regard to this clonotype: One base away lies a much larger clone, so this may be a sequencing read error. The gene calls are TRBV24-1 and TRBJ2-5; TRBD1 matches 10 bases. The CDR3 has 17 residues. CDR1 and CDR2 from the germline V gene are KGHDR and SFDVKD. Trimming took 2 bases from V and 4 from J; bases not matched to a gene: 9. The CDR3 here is CATSDSGTGAVAETQYF. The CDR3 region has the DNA TGTGCCACCAGTGATTCAGGGACAGGGGCGGTTGCAGAGACCCAGTACTTC.

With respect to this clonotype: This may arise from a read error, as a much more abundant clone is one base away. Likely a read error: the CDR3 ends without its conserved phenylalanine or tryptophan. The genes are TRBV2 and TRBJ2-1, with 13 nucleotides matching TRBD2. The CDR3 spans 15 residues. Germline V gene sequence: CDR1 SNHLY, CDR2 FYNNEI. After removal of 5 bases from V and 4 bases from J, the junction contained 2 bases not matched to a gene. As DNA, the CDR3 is TGTGCCAGCAGTCTACTAGCGGGAGGGTACAATGAGCAGTTCTTA. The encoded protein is CASSLLAGGYNEQFL.

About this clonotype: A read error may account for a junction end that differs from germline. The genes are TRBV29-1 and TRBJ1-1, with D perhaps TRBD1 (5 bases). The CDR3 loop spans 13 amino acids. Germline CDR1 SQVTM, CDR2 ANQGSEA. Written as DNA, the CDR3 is TGCAGTGTTGGTGAAGGGGAGAACATTGAGGCTTTCTTT. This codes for CSVGEGENIEAFF.

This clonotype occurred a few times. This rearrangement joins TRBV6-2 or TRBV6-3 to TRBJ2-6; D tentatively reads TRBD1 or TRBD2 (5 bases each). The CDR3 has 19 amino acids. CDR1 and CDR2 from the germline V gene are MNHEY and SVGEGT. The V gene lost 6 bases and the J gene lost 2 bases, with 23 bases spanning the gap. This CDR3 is CASSYTPGLALTGANVLTF. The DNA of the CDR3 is TGTGCCAGCAGCTACACTCCGGGGCTAGCTCTCACTGGGGCCAACGTCCTGACTTTC.

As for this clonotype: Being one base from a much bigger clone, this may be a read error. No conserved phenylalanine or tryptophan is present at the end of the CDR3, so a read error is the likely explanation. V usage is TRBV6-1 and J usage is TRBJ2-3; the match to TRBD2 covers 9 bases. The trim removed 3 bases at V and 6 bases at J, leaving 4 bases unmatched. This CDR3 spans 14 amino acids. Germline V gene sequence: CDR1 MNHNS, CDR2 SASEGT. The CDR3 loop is CASSEAGGRDTQYL. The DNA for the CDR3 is TGTGCCAGCAGTGAGGCGGGGGGGAGGGATACGCAGTATTTA.

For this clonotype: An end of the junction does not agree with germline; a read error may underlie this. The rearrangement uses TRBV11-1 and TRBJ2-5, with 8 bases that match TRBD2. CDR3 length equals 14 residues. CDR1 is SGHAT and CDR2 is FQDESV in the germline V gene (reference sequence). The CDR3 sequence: CASSLAGLVETQYF. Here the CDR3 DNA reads TGTGCCAGTAGCTTAGCGGGACTAGTGGAGACCCAGTACTTC.

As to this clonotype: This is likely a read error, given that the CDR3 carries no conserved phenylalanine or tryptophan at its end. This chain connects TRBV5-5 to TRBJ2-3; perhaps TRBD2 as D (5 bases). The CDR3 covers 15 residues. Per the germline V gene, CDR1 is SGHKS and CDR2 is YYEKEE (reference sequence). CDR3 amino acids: CASSWWGERPDTQYS. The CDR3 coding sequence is TGTGCCAGCAGCTGGTGGGGAGAGCGGCCAGATACCCAGTATTCT.

CDR3 in amino acids: CSAKYGGGVCEAFF. In DNA, the CDR3 is TGCAGTGCTAAATACGGGGGAGGGGTATGTGAAGCTTTCTTT. The chain has TRBV20-1 and TRBJ1-1; D possibly corresponds to TRBD1 (5 bases). V lost 4 bases to trimming and J lost 7 bases, with 19 bases between them. CDR1 is DFQATT and CDR2 is SNEGSKA in the germline V gene (reference sequence). There are 14 residues in the CDR3.

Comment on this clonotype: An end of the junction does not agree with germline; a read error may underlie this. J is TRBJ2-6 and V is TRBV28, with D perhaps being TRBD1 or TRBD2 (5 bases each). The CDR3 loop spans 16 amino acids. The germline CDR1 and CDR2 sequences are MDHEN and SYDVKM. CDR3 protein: CASSPGPSSGTNALTF. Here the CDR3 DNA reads TGTGCCAGCAGCCCAGGTCCTAGCTCTGGGACCAACGCCCTGACTTTC.

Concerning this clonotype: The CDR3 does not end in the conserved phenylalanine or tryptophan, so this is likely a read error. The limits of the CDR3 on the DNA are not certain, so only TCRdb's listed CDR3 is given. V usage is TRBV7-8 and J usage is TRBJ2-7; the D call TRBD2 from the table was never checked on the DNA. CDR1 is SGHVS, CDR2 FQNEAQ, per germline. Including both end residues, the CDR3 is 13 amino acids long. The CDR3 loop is CATSTGLDYEQYL.

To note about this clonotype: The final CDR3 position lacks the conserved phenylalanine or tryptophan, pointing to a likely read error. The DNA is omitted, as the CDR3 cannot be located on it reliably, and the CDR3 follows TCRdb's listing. The CDR3 region is CSAEGAGTLSWFSNQPQRL. This chain connects TRBV20-1 to TRBJ1-5; the table's D call, TRBD1, was not checked against the DNA. With termini counted, the CDR3 has 19 amino acids. CDR1 and CDR2 (germline): DFQATT, SNEGSKA (reference sequence).

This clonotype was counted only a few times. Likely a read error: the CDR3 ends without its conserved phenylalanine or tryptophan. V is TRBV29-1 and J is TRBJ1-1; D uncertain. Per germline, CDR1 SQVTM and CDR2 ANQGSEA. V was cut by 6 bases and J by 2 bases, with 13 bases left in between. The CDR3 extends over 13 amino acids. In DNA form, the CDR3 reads TGCAGCGTCTCCCCCCGACCCAACACTGAAGCTTTCATT. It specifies CSVSPRPNTEAFI.

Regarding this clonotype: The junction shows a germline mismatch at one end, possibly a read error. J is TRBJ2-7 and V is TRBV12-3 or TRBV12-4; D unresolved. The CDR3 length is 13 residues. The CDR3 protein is CASSFGNTYEEYF. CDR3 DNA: TGTGCCAGCAGTTTCGGCAACACCTACGAGGAGTACTTC.

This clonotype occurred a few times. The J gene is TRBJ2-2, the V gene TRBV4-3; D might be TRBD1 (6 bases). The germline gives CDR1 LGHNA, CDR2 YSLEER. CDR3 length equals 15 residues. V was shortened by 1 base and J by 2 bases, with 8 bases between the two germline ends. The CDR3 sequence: CASSQGDINTGELFF. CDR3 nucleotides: TGCGCCAGCAGCCAAGGGGACATCAACACCGGGGAGCTGTTTTTT.

The CDR3 loop reads CATSPRWTGATNTEAFF. DNA for the CDR3: TGTGCCACTAGCCCGCGGTGGACAGGGGCCACGAACACTGAAGCTTTCTTT. J is TRBJ1-1 and V is TRBV15, with 9 bases aligning to TRBD1. CDR3 size: 17 residues. V trimming: 9 bases; J trimming: 1 base; junction bases outside the gene matches: 15. CDR1 is LNHNV and CDR2 is YYDKDF in the germline V gene (reference sequence).

The CDR3 nucleotides read TGTGCCAGCAGTGCCGGGACAGGGAAAGGCTACACCTTC. Protein sequence: CASSAGTGKGYTF. This chain joins TRBV28 and TRBJ1-2, with 9 bases aligning to TRBD1. The CDR3 covers 13 residues. V trimming: 5 bases; J trimming: 8 bases; junction bases outside the gene matches: 6. Germline CDR1 and CDR2: MDHEN and SYDVKM.

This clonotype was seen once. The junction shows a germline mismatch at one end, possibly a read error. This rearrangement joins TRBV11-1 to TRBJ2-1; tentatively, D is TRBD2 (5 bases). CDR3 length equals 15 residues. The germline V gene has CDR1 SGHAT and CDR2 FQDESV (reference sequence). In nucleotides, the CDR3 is TGTGTGAGCAGCCACAGCGGTAGCTCCTACAATAAGCAGTTCTTC. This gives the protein CVSSHSGSSYNKQFF. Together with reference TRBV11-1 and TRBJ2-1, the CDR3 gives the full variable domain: EAEVAQSPRYKITEKSQAVAFWCDPISGHATLYWYRQILGQGPELLVQFQDESVVDDSQLPKDRFSAERLKGVDSTLKIQPAELGDSAMYLCVSSHSGSSYNKQFFGPGTRLTVL.

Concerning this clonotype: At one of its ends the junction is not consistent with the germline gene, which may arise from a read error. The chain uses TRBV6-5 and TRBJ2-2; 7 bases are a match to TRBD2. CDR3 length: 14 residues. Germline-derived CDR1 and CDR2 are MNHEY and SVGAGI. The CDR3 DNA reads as TGTGCCAGCAGTTACAGACCGAACAGCGGGGATCTGTTTTTT. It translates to CASSYRPNSGDLFF.

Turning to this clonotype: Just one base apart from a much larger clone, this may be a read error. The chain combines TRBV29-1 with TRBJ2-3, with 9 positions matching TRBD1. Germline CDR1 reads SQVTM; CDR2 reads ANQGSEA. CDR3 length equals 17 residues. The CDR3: CNVDKVTGGRGADTQYF. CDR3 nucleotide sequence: TGCAACGTTGACAAGGTTACAGGGGGCAGGGGCGCAGATACGCAGTATTTT.

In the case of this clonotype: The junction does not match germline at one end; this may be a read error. The CDR3 is CASSGTGQGFYGQYF. In nucleotides, the CDR3 is TGCGCCAGTAGTGGTACAGGACAGGGCTTCTACGGGCAGTACTTC. The chain couples TRBV10-1 to TRBJ2-7; 8 bases agree with TRBD1. Looked up from germline, CDR1 is WNHNN and CDR2 is SYGVQD (reference sequence). This CDR3 comprises 15 residues.

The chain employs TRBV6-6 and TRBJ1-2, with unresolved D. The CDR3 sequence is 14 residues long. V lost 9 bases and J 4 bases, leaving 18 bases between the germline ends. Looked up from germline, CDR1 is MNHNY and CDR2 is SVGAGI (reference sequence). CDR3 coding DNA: TGTGCCAGAGGGTCCTTCGACATCACCTATGGCTACACCTTC. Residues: CARGSFDITYGYTF.

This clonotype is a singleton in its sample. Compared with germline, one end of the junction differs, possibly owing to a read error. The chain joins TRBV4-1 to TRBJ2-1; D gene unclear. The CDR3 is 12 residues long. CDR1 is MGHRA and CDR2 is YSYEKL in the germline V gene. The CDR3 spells CACSQGYKEQFF. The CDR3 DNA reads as TGCGCCTGCAGCCAAGGGTATAAAGAGCAGTTCTTC.

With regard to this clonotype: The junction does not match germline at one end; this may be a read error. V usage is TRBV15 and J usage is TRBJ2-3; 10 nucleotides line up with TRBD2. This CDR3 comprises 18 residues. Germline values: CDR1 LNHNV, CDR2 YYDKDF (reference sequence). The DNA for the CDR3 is TGTGCCACCAGCTCCCAGCCCATTACTAGCGGGAACCTAAATACGCGGTATTTT. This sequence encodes CATSSQPITSGNLNTRYF.

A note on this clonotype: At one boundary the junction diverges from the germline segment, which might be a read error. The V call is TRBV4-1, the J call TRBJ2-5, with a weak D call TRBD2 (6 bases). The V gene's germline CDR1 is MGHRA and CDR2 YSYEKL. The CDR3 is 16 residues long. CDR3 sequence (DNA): TGCGCCAGCACCCAAGAGGCGCGGGGAGATGCGGAGACCCAGTACTTC. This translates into CASTQEARGDAETQYF.

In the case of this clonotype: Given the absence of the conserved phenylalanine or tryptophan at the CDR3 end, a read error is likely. CDR3 residues: CTSSLLGLAVSSYEQYL. Written as DNA, the CDR3 is TGTACCAGCAGCTTATTAGGGTTGGCAGTAAGCTCCTACGAGCAGTACTTG. The J gene is TRBJ2-7, the V gene TRBV7-8, with D uncertain. The CDR3 consists of 17 residues. Germline CDR1 is SGHVS and CDR2 is FQNEAQ.